The present T cell receptor beta chain was sequenced within a study of blood T cell repertoires in COVID-19. Study background: Italy, Spain and the United States were the sources of the convalescent and acute COVID-19 samples. The analysed material was cDNA or gDNA that came from T cells, B-cell-depleted T cells, or PBMCs.

Trimming at V came to 0 bases and at J to 5 bases, leaving 4 bases not matched to a gene. CDR3 length equals 14 residues. Germline lookup yields CDR1 SGHTA and CDR2 FQGNSA. Profiling relied on immunoSEQ multiplex PCR, and the TCRdb table lists in-frame clones only, not all of them. The table includes 250,000 to 300,000 clones, approximately 89% detected once. Participant-reported clinical history was the basis for cohort assignment. Sequencing input: PBMCs or T cells enriched from blood (not recorded which). This TCR was sampled from a woman aged 55-70 years who had recovered from COVID-19. J is TRBJ2-7 and V is TRBV7-2; 7 nucleotides line up with TRBD2. CDR3 nucleotides: TGTGCCAGCAGCTTAGCGGGAGGGCCCCACGAGCAGTACTTC. The encoded protein is CASSLAGGPHEQYF.